This T cell receptor (beta chain) was documented in a study of human T cells and chemical hapten exposure. Original data processing: A per-sample median of around 100,000 TCRs was observed, with a range of 23,224 to 690,600. TCRdb re-called the RACE reads through MiXCR, storing one row per CDR3 protein. The V and J calls follow TCRdb's processing rather than the paper's. Among about 85,000 distinct CDR3 sequences listed, 8.5% were seen once. CDR1 and CDR2 (germline): MNHEY, SMNVEV (reference sequence). The CDR3 has 11 amino acids. The V gene lost 8 bases and the J gene lost 7 bases, with 10 bases spanning the gap. Overall study results and limits: Among TCRs, those above 1 in 1000 frequency were unaffected by DPC sensitization.

Worth noting for this clonotype: Its antigen remains unknown.

Stated time point: pre-sensitization, week 0. Noted treatment: therapeutic diphenylcyclopropenone sensitization with weekly scalp DPC. Blood sampling preceded each patch test application. This material consisted of whole blood, taken in connection with sensitization to the hapten diphenylcyclopropenone (DPC). The TCR originated in a man between 35 and 55 years old with alopecia areata. Some clones in this sample may be carry-over from other donors' samples. The chain uses TRBV27 and TRBJ2-3, with D hard to call. The chain's CDR3 is CASRQTNTQYF. DNA of the CDR3: TGTGCCAGCCGGCAAACGAATACGCAGTATTTT.